Sequencing of this TCR beta chain was carried out in a study of cytomegalovirus exposure and HLA in healthy donors. The study, taken as a whole, reports: Per a prior analysis, the majority of TCR beta V segments were productive roughly 90% or roughly 30% of the time. A later examination showed that TCR association rates differed by HLA locus, with DRB1 most and HLA-C fewest. Among TCR beta chains of equal frequency, HLA-associated ones were more clonally expanded in a later analysis. Most TCR sequences were uncommon, yet certain public TCRs appeared in many donors.

J was trimmed by 6 bases and V by 5 bases; bases with no gene match: 9. The CDR3 sequence is 15 residues long. Per the germline V gene, CDR1 is MNHEY and CDR2 is SVGAGI. Vbeta (60) and Jbeta (13) primers were used in the PCR. The table came from immunoSEQ multiplex PCR; TCRdb's copy has only in-frame clones and leaves some out. Of more than 150,000 clones listed, around four fifths are singletons. For this clone: Antigen specificity is unknown.

The sequence was collected from a woman younger than 45 in good health and CMV-seronegative. V is TRBV6-5 and J is TRBJ1-2, with 10 bases lining up with TRBD1. What was sequenced was PBMCs. The CDR3 loop reads CASSGRTGGKDGYTF. Here the CDR3 DNA reads TGTGCCAGCAGTGGCAGGACAGGGGGTAAAGATGGCTACACCTTC.